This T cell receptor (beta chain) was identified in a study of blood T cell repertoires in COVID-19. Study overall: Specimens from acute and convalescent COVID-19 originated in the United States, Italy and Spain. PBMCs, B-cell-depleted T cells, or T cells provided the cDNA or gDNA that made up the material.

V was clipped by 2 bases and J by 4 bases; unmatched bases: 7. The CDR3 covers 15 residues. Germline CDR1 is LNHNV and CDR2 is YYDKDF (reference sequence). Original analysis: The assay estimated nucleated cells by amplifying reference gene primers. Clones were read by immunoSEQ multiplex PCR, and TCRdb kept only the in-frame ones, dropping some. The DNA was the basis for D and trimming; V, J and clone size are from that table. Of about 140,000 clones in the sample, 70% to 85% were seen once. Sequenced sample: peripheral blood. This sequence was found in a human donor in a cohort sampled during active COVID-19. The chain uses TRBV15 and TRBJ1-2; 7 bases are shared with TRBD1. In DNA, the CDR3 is TGTGCCACCAGCAGAAGGACAGGAAACGTCTATGGCTACACCTTC. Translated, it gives CATSRRTGNVYGYTF. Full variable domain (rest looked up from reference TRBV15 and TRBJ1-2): DAMVIQNPRYQVTQFGKPVTLSCSQTLNHNVMYWYQQKSSQAPKLLFHYYDKDFNNEADTPDNFQSRRPNTSFCFLDIRSPGLGDTAMYLCATSRRTGNVYGYTFGSGTRLTVV.